By share of the sample, the clone carrying this T cell receptor beta chain is medium-sized. All patients were untreated before thyroid surgery. This CDR3 has 17 residues. Unmatched junction bases numbered 6, after V lost 3 bases and J lost 4 bases. Germline assignment: CDR1 MDHEN and CDR2 SYDVKM. This entry belongs to a study of metastatic and nonmetastatic thyroid tumors. Whole-study context: Repertoire comparisons spanned blood and tumor or nodule tissue from malignant and benign thyroid patients.

TCRdb used MiXCR to call clones anew from the PCR reads. The sample holds roughly 23,000 clones, approximately 21% seen once. This sequence was found in a male donor with papillary thyroid cancer or a benign thyroid nodule (not recorded which). Some clones in this sample may be carry-over from other donors' samples. The chain joins TRBV28 to TRBJ2-3, with 14 bases that match TRBD2. Sequencing used blood. The CDR3 DNA reads TGTGCCAGCAGTTTCGGGACTAGCGGGAGTGGGTCAGATACGCAGTATTTT. This codes for CASSFGTSGSGSDTQYF.